Following are 23 T cell receptor beta chains from one sample sequenced in a study of beta chain features in type 1 diabetes. Every isolated RNA sample was fully reverse transcribed, so sequencing captured expressed TCRB transcripts. Only in-frame clones appear in the TCRdb table, and some are missing; sequencing was by immunoSEQ multiplex PCR. The table includes 350,000 or so clones, 20% detected once. Sequenced: naive CD4+ T cells from blood. The receptors come from a woman younger than 35 in good health.

The V call is TRBV30, the J call TRBJ2-5; 7 positions agree with TRBD2. The CDR3 loop spans 13 amino acids. V trimming: 3 bases; J trimming: 6 bases; junction bases outside the gene matches: 7. Germline V gene sequence: CDR1 GTSNPN, CDR2 SVGIG (reference sequence). CDR3 region: CAWRETSTKTQYF. The CDR3 DNA follows: TGTGCCTGGAGGGAGACTAGCACCAAGACCCAGTACTTC. Variable domain in full (rest from reference TRBV30 and TRBJ2-5): SQTIHQWPATLVQPVGSPLSLECTVEGTSNPNLYWYRQAAGRGLQLLFYSVGIGQISSEVPQNLSASRPQDRQFILSSKKLLLSDSGFYLCAWRETSTKTQYFGPGTRLLVL.

This clone was counted between two and nine times. V gene TRBV11-2 combines with J gene TRBJ2-7; 9 bases match TRBD2. Germline trimming cut 6 bases from V and 3 bases from J; bases unmatched to any gene: 6. CDR1 is SGHAT and CDR2 is FQNNGV in the germline V gene. This CDR3 is built from 14 residues. The DNA for the CDR3 is TGTGCCAGCAGAAAGCTAGCGGGGATCTACGAGCAGTACTTC. This gives the protein CASRKLAGIYEQYF.

The CDR3 here is CASTLDSRPNYGYTF. The CDR3 DNA reads as TGCGCCAGCACCCTGGACAGCCGTCCCAACTATGGCTACACCTTC. This rearrangement joins TRBV5-1 to TRBJ1-2, with D maybe TRBD1 (6 bases). The ends were cut back, 6 bases at V and 2 bases at J, with 17 bases in the middle. This CDR3 has 15 residues. The germline gives CDR1 SGHRS, CDR2 YFSETQ.

This rearrangement joins TRBV7-9 to TRBJ1-4; D perhaps matches TRBD1 (5 bases). This CDR3 has 15 amino acids. V lost 3 bases and J lost 8, with 16 bases in between. The V gene's germline CDR1 is SEHNR and CDR2 FQNEAQ (reference sequence). In nucleotides, the CDR3 is TGTGCCAGCAGCTTTGGGGGGACCGCCCAAGAAAAACTGTTTTTT. This gives the protein CASSFGGTAQEKLFF. Full variable domain (rest looked up from reference TRBV7-9 and TRBJ1-4): DTGVSQNPRHKITKRGQNVTFRCDPISEHNRLYWYRQTLGQGPEFLTYFQNEAQLEKSRLLSDRFSAERPKGSFSTLEIQRTEQGDSAMYLCASSFGGTAQEKLFFGSGTQLSVL.

V gene TRBV6-5 combines with J gene TRBJ1-2; 7 nucleotides line up with TRBD1. V dropped 6 bases and J dropped 8; count of bases not matched to a gene: 6. This CDR3 region has 12 residues. Germline V gene lookup returns CDR1 MNHEY and CDR2 SVGAGI. The CDR3 loop reads CASSTGDGGYTF. Here the CDR3 DNA reads TGTGCCAGCAGCACAGGGGACGGGGGCTACACCTTC.

The rearrangement joins TRBV5-6 to TRBJ2-7; D is undetermined. V was trimmed by 1 base and J by 3 bases, leaving 8 bases between them. Germline assignment: CDR1 SGHDT and CDR2 YYEEEE. The CDR3 sequence is 13 residues long. The CDR3 nucleotides read TGTGCCAGCAGCTTGACAGACCGCTACGAGCAGTACTTC. Residues: CASSLTDRYEQYF.

The chain employs TRBV18 and TRBJ2-7; a weak D match, TRBD2 (5 bases). Germline V gene data show CDR1 as KGHSH and CDR2 as LQKENI. The CDR3 is 16 residues long. V was clipped by 0 bases and J by 7 bases, with 19 bases between them. The CDR3 DNA reads as TGTGCCAGCTCACCACCTGAGGGCTATCCTCCAGCGGAGCAGTACTTC. Residues: CASSPPEGYPPAEQYF.

Concerning this clone: The sample carries other DNA sequences with the same CDR3. The V call is TRBV7-9, the J call TRBJ2-7; 7 bases align to TRBD2. The CDR3 is 13 amino acids. CDR1 and CDR2 from the germline V gene are SEHNR and FQNEAQ (reference sequence). The trim removed 5 bases at V and 3 bases at J, leaving 4 bases unmatched. CDR3 amino acids: CASSLAGVYEQYF. CDR3 coding DNA: TGTGCCAGCAGCCTGGCGGGGGTCTACGAGCAGTACTTC.

Only a few counts were recorded for this clone. V and J are TRBV5-1 and TRBJ2-3; TRBD2 matches at 8 bases. The CDR3 length is 14 residues. V shed 4 bases, J shed 2 bases, and the junction held 3 bases outside the gene matches. Germline V gene lookup returns CDR1 SGHRS and CDR2 YFSETQ. CDR3 bases: TGCGCCAGCAGCACGGGGGGGGCCACAGATACGCAGTATTTT. This sequence encodes CASSTGGATDTQYF.

This clone has only a few counts. Other DNA sequences in the same sample also yield this CDR3. The V call is TRBV30, the J call TRBJ1-1, with D maybe TRBD1 (6 bases). The CDR3 length is 11 residues. With 3 bases removed from V and 5 bases from J, the gap between germline ends came to 7 bases. Per germline, CDR1 GTSNPN and CDR2 SVGIG (reference sequence). CDR3 sequence: CAWSRGTEAFF. DNA of the CDR3: TGTGCCTGGAGCAGGGGTACTGAAGCTTTCTTT.

The chain uses TRBV2 and TRBJ1-4, with D possibly matching TRBD1 (6 bases). The CDR3 contains 15 residues. V was cut by 6 bases and J by 6 bases, with 17 bases left in between. Germline V gives CDR1 SNHLY, CDR2 FYNNEI. The CDR3 spells CASSGGGPGYEKLFF. CDR3 sequence (DNA): TGTGCCAGCAGCGGGGGGGGCCCCGGGTATGAAAAACTGTTTTTT.

The V call is TRBV29-1, the J call TRBJ2-1; possible D gene TRBD1, 5 bases. Trimming stripped 4 bases from V and 3 bases from J, with 7 bases between. Germline CDR1 is SQVTM and CDR2 is ANQGSEA. This CDR3 has 12 amino acids. This CDR3 is CSVGRVYNEQFF. The CDR3, as DNA: TGCAGCGTTGGCAGGGTCTACAATGAGCAGTTCTTC.

This sequence joins TRBV30 and TRBJ2-7, with 9 bases lining up with TRBD1. The CDR3 sequence is 16 residues long. The V segment lost 5 bases and the J segment 2 bases; nucleotides outside the gene matches: 13. The germline V gene encodes CDR1 GTSNPN and CDR2 SVGIG (reference sequence). CDR3 bases: TGTGCCTGGCGAGACCCAGGGACAGGGCACACCTACGAGCAGTACTTC. Translated, it gives CAWRDPGTGHTYEQYF.

J is TRBJ1-6 and V is TRBV7-9, with D uncertain. Trimming pared 4 bases from V and 7 bases from J, leaving 23 bases between. Germline loops: CDR1 SEHNR, CDR2 FQNEAQ (reference sequence). CDR3 length: 18 amino acids. CDR3 in DNA: TGTGCCAGCAGCTCCTCCTACAGCGGACCCTACGGGAATTCACCCCTCCACTTT. It yields the protein CASSSSYSGPYGNSPLHF.

This clone was observed a handful of times. This sequence joins TRBV5-1 and TRBJ2-7; TRBD1 agrees at 10 bases. Germline V lookup: CDR1 SGHRS, CDR2 YFSETQ. The CDR3 runs to 14 residues. V lost 5 bases and J lost 6; bases outside the gene matches: 8. The CDR3 region has the DNA TGCGCCAGCAGATTACCGGGACAGGGGCCCGAGCAGTACTTC. It codes for CASRLPGQGPEQYF.

The rearrangement joins TRBV6-1 to TRBJ1-1, with a possible D match to TRBD1 (5 bases). This CDR3 has 14 residues. Germline V gene sequence: CDR1 MNHNS, CDR2 SASEGT. Deletions cut 6 bases from V and 4 bases from J, with 15 bases between. The CDR3 is CASREQVMGTEAFF. CDR3 sequence (DNA): TGTGCCAGCAGAGAACAGGTTATGGGCACTGAAGCTTTCTTT.

This clone has more than one count but fewer than ten. The V and J genes are TRBV30 and TRBJ2-7; 7 bases align to TRBD2. CDR1 is GTSNPN, CDR2 SVGIG, per germline (reference sequence). There are 15 residues in the CDR3. Germline trimming cut 0 bases from V and 0 bases from J; bases unmatched to any gene: 5. The CDR3 DNA sequence: TGTGCCTGGAGTGTGTACAGCGGGGCCTCCTACGAGCAGTACTTC. It specifies CAWSVYSGASYEQYF.

This clone was detected only a few times. The same CDR3 also results from other DNA sequences found in this sample. The rearrangement links TRBV9 to TRBJ1-1; D not certain. Germline V lookup: CDR1 SGDLS, CDR2 YYNGEE. V dropped 0 bases and J dropped 2 bases, with 5 bases sitting between them. This CDR3 is built from 13 residues. CDR3 nucleotide sequence: TGTGCCAGCAGCGTAGACAGCAACACTGAAGCTTTCTTT. Residues: CASSVDSNTEAFF.

This clone was observed a few times. This chain uses TRBV18 with TRBJ1-2; TRBD1 aligns across 9 bases. CDR1 KGHSH and CDR2 LQKENI come from the germline V gene. Losses at the gene ends were 2 bases for V and 5 bases for J; bases not matched to a gene: 12. The length of the CDR3 is 17 residues. The CDR3, as DNA: TGTGCCAGCTCACCAGCGTCACAGGGGGCGTCTACATATGGCTACACCTTC. Translation gives CASSPASQGASTYGYTF.

CDR3 residues: CASSPVRTSYEQYF. The CDR3 DNA follows: TGTGCCAGCAGCCCGGTCCGAACCTCCTACGAGCAGTACTTC. The chain links TRBV5-4 to TRBJ2-7; D gene unclear. With 4 bases removed from V and 0 bases from J, the gap between germline ends came to 11 bases. Germline V lookup: CDR1 SGHNT, CDR2 YYREEE (reference sequence). CDR3 length: 14 amino acids.

This clone appeared a few times. This chain uses TRBV7-9 with TRBJ1-2, with D tentatively TRBD1 (5 bases). This CDR3 has 14 residues. Deletions cut 4 bases from V and 8 bases from J, with 17 bases between. The germline CDR1 and CDR2 sequences are SEHNR and FQNEAQ (reference sequence). The CDR3 nucleotides read TGTGCCAGCAGCTCCTTCGGGGGTCGTTACGGCTACACCTTC. This translates into CASSSFGGRYGYTF.

This clone was picked up a small number of times. The genes are TRBV7-3 and TRBJ2-3; D uncertain. Germline CDR1 SGHTA, CDR2 FQGTGA. The CDR3 consists of 14 residues. Trimming left V 4 bases short and J 1 base short, with 9 bases between. CDR3 nucleotide sequence: TGTGCCAGCAGCTCAGGAAGAGGCACAGATACGCAGTATTTT. As protein: CASSSGRGTDTQYF. Together with reference TRBV7-3 and TRBJ2-3, the CDR3 gives the full variable domain: GAGVSQTPSNKVTEKGKYVELRCDPISGHTALYWYRQSLGQGPEFLIYFQGTGAADDSGLPNDRFFAVRPEGSVSTLKIQRTERGDSAVYLCASSSGRGTDTQYFGPGTRLTVL.

This clone has more than one count but fewer than ten. CDR3 amino acids: CASSLGGTYNEQFF. DNA for the CDR3: TGTGCCAGCAGCTTAGGCGGGACCTACAATGAGCAGTTCTTC. V usage is TRBV7-2 and J usage is TRBJ2-1; D perhaps matches TRBD2 (6 bases). The CDR3 has 14 residues. From germline, CDR1 is SGHTA and CDR2 FQGNSA. V was clipped by 1 base and J by 2 bases, with 6 bases between them.